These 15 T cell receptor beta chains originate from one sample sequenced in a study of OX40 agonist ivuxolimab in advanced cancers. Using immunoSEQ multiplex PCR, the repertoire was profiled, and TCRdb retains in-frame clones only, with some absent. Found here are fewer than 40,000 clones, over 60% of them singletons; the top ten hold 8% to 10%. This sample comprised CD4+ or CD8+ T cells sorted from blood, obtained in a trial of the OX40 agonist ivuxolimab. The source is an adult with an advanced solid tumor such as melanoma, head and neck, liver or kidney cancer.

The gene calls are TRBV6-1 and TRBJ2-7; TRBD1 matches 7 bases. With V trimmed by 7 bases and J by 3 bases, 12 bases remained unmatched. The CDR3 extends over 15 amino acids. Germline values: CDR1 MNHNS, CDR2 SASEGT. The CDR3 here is CASTLIQGKSYEQYF. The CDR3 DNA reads TGTGCCAGCACCCTCATACAGGGGAAGAGCTACGAGCAGTACTTC.

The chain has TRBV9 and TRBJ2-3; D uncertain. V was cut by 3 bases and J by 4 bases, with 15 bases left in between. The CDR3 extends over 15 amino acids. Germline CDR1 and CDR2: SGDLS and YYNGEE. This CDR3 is CASSAQRFSADTQYF. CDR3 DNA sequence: TGTGCCAGCAGCGCACAGAGGTTTAGTGCAGATACGCAGTATTTT. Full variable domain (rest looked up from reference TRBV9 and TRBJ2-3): DSGVTQTPKHLITATGQRVTLRCSPRSGDLSVYWYQQSLDQGLQFLIQYYNGEERAKGNILERFSAQQFPDLHSELNLSSLELGDSALYFCASSAQRFSADTQYFGPGTRLTVL.

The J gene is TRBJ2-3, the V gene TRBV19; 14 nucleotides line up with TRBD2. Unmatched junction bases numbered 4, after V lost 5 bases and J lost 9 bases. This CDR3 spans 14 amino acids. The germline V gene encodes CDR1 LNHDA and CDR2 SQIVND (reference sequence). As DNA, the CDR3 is TGTGCCAGTAGTGGGACTAGCGGGAGAGGGACGCAGTATTTT. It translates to CASSGTSGRGTQYF.

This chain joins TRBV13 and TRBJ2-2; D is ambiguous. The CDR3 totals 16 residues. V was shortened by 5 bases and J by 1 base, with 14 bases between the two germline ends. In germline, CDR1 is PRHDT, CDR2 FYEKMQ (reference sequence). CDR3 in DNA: TGTGCCAGCAGCCCCTTGGGCACTCGGAACACCGGGGAGCTGTTTTTT. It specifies CASSPLGTRNTGELFF.

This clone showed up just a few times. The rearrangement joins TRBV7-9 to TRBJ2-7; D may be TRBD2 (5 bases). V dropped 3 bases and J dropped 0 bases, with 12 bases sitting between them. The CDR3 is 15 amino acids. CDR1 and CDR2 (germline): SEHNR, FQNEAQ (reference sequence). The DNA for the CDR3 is TGTGCCAGCAGCTTCTATAGCGAGCACTCCTACGAGCAGTACTTC. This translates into CASSFYSEHSYEQYF.

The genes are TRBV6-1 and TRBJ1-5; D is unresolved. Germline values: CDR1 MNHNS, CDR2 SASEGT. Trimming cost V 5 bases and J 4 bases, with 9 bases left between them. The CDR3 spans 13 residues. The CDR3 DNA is TGTGCCAGCAGTCCGTCGGTAAATCAGCCCCAGCATTTT. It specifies CASSPSVNQPQHF.

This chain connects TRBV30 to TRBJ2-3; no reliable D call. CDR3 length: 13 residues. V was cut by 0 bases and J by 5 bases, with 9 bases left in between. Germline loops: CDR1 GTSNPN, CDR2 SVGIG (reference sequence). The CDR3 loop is CAWSVRRGDTQYF. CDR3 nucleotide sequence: TGTGCCTGGAGTGTACGTCGAGGAGATACGCAGTATTTT. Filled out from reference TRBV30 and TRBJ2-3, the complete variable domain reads SQTIHQWPATLVQPVGSPLSLECTVEGTSNPNLYWYRQAAGRGLQLLFYSVGIGQISSEVPQNLSASRPQDRQFILSSKKLLLSDSGFYLCAWSVRRGDTQYFGPGTRLTVL.

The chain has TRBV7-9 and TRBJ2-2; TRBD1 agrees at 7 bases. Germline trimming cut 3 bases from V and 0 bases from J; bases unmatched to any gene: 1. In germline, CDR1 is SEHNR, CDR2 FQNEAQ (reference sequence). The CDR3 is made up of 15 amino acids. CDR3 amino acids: CASSLTGTNTGELFF. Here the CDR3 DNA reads TGTGCCAGCAGCTTGACAGGGACGAACACCGGGGAGCTGTTTTTT.

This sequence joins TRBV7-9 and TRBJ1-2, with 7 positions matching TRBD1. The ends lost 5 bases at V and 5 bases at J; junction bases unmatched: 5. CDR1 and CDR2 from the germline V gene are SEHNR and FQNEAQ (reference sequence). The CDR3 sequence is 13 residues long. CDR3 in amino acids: CASSPTGYYGYTF. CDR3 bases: TGTGCCAGCAGCCCGACAGGGTATTATGGCTACACCTTC.

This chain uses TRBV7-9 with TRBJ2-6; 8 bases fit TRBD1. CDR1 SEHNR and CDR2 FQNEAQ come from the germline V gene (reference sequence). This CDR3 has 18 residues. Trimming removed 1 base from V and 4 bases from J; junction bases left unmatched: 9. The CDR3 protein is CASSLGSAGGAGANVLTF. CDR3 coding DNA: TGTGCCAGCAGCTTAGGTTCGGCAGGGGGCGCAGGGGCCAACGTCCTGACTTTC.

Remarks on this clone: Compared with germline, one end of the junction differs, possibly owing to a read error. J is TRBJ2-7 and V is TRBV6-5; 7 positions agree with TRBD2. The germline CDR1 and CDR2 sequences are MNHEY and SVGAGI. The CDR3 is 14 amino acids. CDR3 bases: TGTGCCAGCAGTTACTCAGAGCGGGGCGGCGAGCGGTACTTC. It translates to CASSYSERGGERYF.

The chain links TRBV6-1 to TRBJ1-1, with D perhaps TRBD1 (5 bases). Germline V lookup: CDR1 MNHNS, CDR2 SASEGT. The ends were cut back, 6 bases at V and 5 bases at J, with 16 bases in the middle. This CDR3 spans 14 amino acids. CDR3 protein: CASRGWRGGTEAFF. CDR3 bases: TGTGCCAGCAGGGGGTGGAGGGGCGGAACTGAAGCTTTCTTT.

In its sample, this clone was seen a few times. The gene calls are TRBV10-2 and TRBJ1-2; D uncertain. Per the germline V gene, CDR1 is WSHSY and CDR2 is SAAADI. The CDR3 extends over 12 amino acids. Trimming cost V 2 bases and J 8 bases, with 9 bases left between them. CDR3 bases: TGCGCCAGCAGTGAGCGCCTCGAGGGCTACACCTTC. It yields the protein CASSERLEGYTF.

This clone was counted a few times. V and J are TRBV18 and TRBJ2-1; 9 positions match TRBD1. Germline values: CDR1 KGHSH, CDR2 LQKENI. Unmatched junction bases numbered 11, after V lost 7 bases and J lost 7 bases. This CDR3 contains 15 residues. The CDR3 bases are TGTGCCAGCTACACAGGGGGCGCAGGAGTTAATGAGCAGTTCTTC. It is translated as CASYTGGAGVNEQFF.

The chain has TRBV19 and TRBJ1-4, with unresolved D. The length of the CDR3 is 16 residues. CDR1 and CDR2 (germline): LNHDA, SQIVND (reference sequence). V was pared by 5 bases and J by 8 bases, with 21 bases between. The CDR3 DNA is TGTGCCAGTAGTGACTCCGGGCGACGGCAAGGAGAAAAACTGTTTTTT. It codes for CASSDSGRRQGEKLFF.